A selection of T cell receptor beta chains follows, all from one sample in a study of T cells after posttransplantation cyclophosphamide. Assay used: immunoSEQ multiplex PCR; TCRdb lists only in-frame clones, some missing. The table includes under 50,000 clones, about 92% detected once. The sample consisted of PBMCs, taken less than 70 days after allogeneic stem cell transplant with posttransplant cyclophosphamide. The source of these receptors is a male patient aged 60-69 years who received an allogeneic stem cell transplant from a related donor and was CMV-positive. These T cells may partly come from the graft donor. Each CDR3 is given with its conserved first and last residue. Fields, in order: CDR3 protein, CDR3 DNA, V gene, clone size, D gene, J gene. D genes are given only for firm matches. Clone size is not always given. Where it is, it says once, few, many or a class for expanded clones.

CDR3 protein: CASGLAGGPNTGELFF; CDR3 DNA: TGTGCCAGTGGACTAGCGGGGGGGCCGAACACCGGGGAGCTGTTTTTT; V gene: TRBV5-6; clone size: few; D gene: TRBD2; J gene: TRBJ2-2
CDR3 protein: CASTGQRRETQYF; CDR3 DNA: TGTGCCAGCACTGGACAAAGACGAGAGACCCAGTACTTC; V gene: TRBV2; clone size: -; D gene: -; J gene: TRBJ2-5
CDR3 protein: CASSASGQSYEQYF; CDR3 DNA: TGCGCCAGCAGCGCCTCGGGACAGTCCTACGAGCAGTACTTC; V gene: TRBV5-1; clone size: -; D gene: TRBD1; J gene: TRBJ2-7
CDR3 protein: CASSNGTGKKGGEKLFF; CDR3 DNA: TGTGCCAGCAGCAACGGGACAGGGAAAAAGGGAGGTGAAAAACTGTTTTTT; V gene: TRBV27; clone size: -; D gene: TRBD1; J gene: TRBJ1-4
CDR3 protein: CASSPYRGTRIDSPLHF; CDR3 DNA: TGTGCCAGCTCACCATACAGGGGGACGAGGATAGATTCACCCCTCCACTTT; V gene: TRBV18; clone size: -; D gene: TRBD1; J gene: TRBJ1-6
CDR3 protein: CASSEARRTGAYSNQPQHF; CDR3 DNA: TGTGCCAGCAGTGAAGCTAGAAGGACAGGTGCTTATAGCAATCAGCCCCAGCATTTT; V gene: TRBV2; clone size: -; D gene: TRBD1; J gene: TRBJ1-5
CDR3 protein: CASSLHPAGTGELFF; CDR3 DNA: TGTGCCAGCAGCCTACACCCAGCGGGGACCGGGGAGCTGTTTTTT; V gene: TRBV9; clone size: -; D gene: TRBD2; J gene: TRBJ2-2
CDR3 protein: CASSPGGVNYGYTF; CDR3 DNA: TGCGCCAGCAGCCCGGGGGGGGTCAACTATGGCTACACCTTC; V gene: TRBV4-1; clone size: few; D gene: -; J gene: TRBJ1-2
CDR3 protein: CASNEGGNEQFF; CDR3 DNA: TGTGCCAGTAATGAAGGGGGCAATGAGCAGTTCTTC; V gene: TRBV19; clone size: -; D gene: -; J gene: TRBJ2-1
CDR3 protein: CATSSAGKIGSPLHF; CDR3 DNA: TGTGCCACCAGCAGCGCAGGGAAGATTGGTTCACCCCTCCACTTT; V gene: TRBV15; clone size: -; D gene: -; J gene: TRBJ1-6
CDR3 protein: CASSPYRGLKYYEQYF; CDR3 DNA: TGTGCCAGCAGCCCTTACAGGGGCTTGAAATACTACGAGCAGTACTTC; V gene: TRBV27; clone size: -; D gene: TRBD1; J gene: TRBJ2-7
CDR3 protein: CRGGDLNTEAFF; CDR3 DNA: TGCAGGGGAGGGGATTTGAACACTGAAGCTTTCTTT; V gene: TRBV29-1; clone size: -; D gene: -; J gene: TRBJ1-1
CDR3 protein: CASSQVTTLNTGELFF; CDR3 DNA: TGTGCCAGCAGCCAAGTGACGACATTGAACACCGGGGAGCTGTTTTTT; V gene: TRBV4-2; clone size: -; D gene: -; J gene: TRBJ2-2
CDR3 protein: CASGLRGLAGTGELFF; CDR3 DNA: TGTGCTAGTGGTCTCCGGGGACTAGCGGGTACCGGGGAGCTGTTTTTT; V gene: TRBV12-5; clone size: -; D gene: TRBD2; J gene: TRBJ2-2
CDR3 protein: CASSGTGGLGGTEAFF; CDR3 DNA: TGTGCCAGCAGCGGGACAGGGGGCCTCGGGGGCACTGAAGCTTTCTTT; V gene: TRBV25-1; clone size: -; D gene: TRBD1; J gene: TRBJ1-1
CDR3 protein: CASRPGTGFDTEAFF; CDR3 DNA: TGTGCCAGCAGACCCGGGACAGGGTTCGACACTGAAGCTTTCTTT; V gene: TRBV6-6; clone size: -; D gene: TRBD1; J gene: TRBJ1-1
CDR3 protein: CASSPRLGNTGELFF; CDR3 DNA: TGTGCCAGCAGCCCGCGACTAGGGAACACCGGGGAGCTGTTTTTT; V gene: TRBV7-9; clone size: -; D gene: -; J gene: TRBJ2-2
CDR3 protein: CASSLGQRNSPLHF; CDR3 DNA: TGCGCCAGCAGTTTGGGACAGCGAAATTCACCCCTCCACTTT; V gene: TRBV10-1; clone size: -; D gene: TRBD1; J gene: TRBJ1-6
CDR3 protein: CASSTVGGPYEQYF; CDR3 DNA: TGTGCCAGCAGTACCGTGGGGGGGCCCTACGAGCAGTACTTC; V gene: TRBV27; clone size: -; D gene: -; J gene: TRBJ2-7
CDR3 protein: CASSSIQGSSYNSPLHF; CDR3 DNA: TGTGCCAGCAGCTCTATCCAGGGGAGCTCCTATAATTCACCCCTCCACTTT; V gene: TRBV5-4; clone size: few; D gene: -; J gene: TRBJ1-6
CDR3 protein: CASSKFGFRPEYGYTF; CDR3 DNA: TGTGCCAGCAGCAAATTTGGGTTCAGGCCGGAATATGGCTACACCTTC; V gene: TRBV21-1; clone size: -; D gene: -; J gene: TRBJ1-2
CDR3 protein: CASSISGSDNSPLHF; CDR3 DNA: TGCGCCAGCAGCATCTCTGGGAGCGATAATTCACCCCTCCACTTT; V gene: TRBV5-1; clone size: -; D gene: -; J gene: TRBJ1-6
CDR3 protein: CASSVAGTAEAFF; CDR3 DNA: TGTGCCAGCAGCGTAGCCGGGACAGCCGAAGCTTTCTTT; V gene: TRBV9; clone size: -; D gene: TRBD1; J gene: TRBJ1-1
CDR3 protein: CASSLDSGDTQYF; CDR3 DNA: TGTGCCAGCAGCTTGGACAGTGGAGATACGCAGTATTTT; V gene: TRBV5-4; clone size: -; D gene: -; J gene: TRBJ2-3
CDR3 protein: CASSRQGSYGYTF; CDR3 DNA: TGTGCCAGTAGCCGACAGGGGAGCTATGGCTACACCTTC; V gene: TRBV19; clone size: -; D gene: TRBD1; J gene: TRBJ1-2
CDR3 protein: CASSEDWGGYGYTF; CDR3 DNA: TGTGCCAGCAGCGAAGACTGGGGGGGCTATGGCTACACCTTC; V gene: TRBV14; clone size: -; D gene: -; J gene: TRBJ1-2
CDR3 protein: CASSLYKNSPLHF; CDR3 DNA: TGCGCCAGCAGCTTGTACAAGAATTCACCCCTCCACTTT; V gene: TRBV5-1; clone size: -; D gene: -; J gene: TRBJ1-6
CDR3 protein: CASSLASGKSSYNEQFF; CDR3 DNA: TGTGCCAGCAGTTTGGCTAGCGGGAAAAGCTCCTACAATGAGCAGTTCTTC; V gene: TRBV25-1; clone size: -; D gene: TRBD2; J gene: TRBJ2-1
CDR3 protein: CASSYSSGGAGETQYF; CDR3 DNA: TGTGCCAGCAGTTACTCTAGCGGGGGGGCCGGAGAGACCCAGTACTTC; V gene: TRBV6-6; clone size: -; D gene: TRBD2; J gene: TRBJ2-5
CDR3 protein: CASSLLVTGALSYTF; CDR3 DNA: TGTGCCAGCAGCTTGCTCGTTACAGGGGCCTTGAGCTACACCTTC; V gene: TRBV5-5; clone size: -; D gene: TRBD1; J gene: TRBJ1-2
CDR3 protein: CASSHLPLATTDTQYF; CDR3 DNA: TGTGCCAGCAGCCACTTACCACTAGCGACCACAGATACGCAGTATTTT; V gene: TRBV2; clone size: -; D gene: TRBD2; J gene: TRBJ2-3
CDR3 protein: CASSDRVVYQPQHF; CDR3 DNA: TGCGCCAGCAGTGACAGGGTGGTTTATCAGCCCCAGCATTTT; V gene: TRBV10-2; clone size: -; D gene: -; J gene: TRBJ1-5
CDR3 protein: CASSLQQTRDNSPLHF; CDR3 DNA: TGCGCCAGCAGCCTCCAGCAGACACGAGATAATTCACCCCTCCACTTT; V gene: TRBV5-1; clone size: few; D gene: -; J gene: TRBJ1-6
CDR3 protein: CASSSSGGYTDTQYF; CDR3 DNA: TGTGCCAGCAGCTCCAGCGGGGGTTACACAGATACGCAGTATTTT; V gene: TRBV9; clone size: -; D gene: TRBD2; J gene: TRBJ2-3
CDR3 protein: CASSFRDRGPPVTQYF; CDR3 DNA: TGCGCCAGCAGCTTCCGGGACAGGGGACCCCCTGTAACGCAGTATTTT; V gene: TRBV5-1; clone size: -; D gene: TRBD1; J gene: TRBJ2-3
CDR3 protein: CASSSGTGAWETQYF; CDR3 DNA: TGTGCCAGCAGCTCCGGGACAGGGGCTTGGGAGACCCAGTACTTC; V gene: TRBV6-5; clone size: -; D gene: TRBD1; J gene: TRBJ2-5
CDR3 protein: CASSLARTGDGYTF; CDR3 DNA: TGCGCCAGCAGCTTGGCTCGGACAGGGGACGGCTACACCTTC; V gene: TRBV5-1; clone size: -; D gene: TRBD1; J gene: TRBJ1-2
CDR3 protein: CSVGAGLTDTQYF; CDR3 DNA: TGCAGCGTTGGGGCAGGCCTCACAGATACGCAGTATTTT; V gene: TRBV29-1; clone size: once; D gene: -; J gene: TRBJ2-3
CDR3 protein: CSAARGLSYNEQFF; CDR3 DNA: TGCAGCGCCGCCCGGGGTCTTTCGTACAATGAGCAGTTCTTC; V gene: TRBV29-1; clone size: -; D gene: -; J gene: TRBJ2-1
CDR3 protein: CASSLIRPGQGHGYTF; CDR3 DNA: TGTGCCAGCAGTTTGATACGTCCGGGACAGGGTCATGGCTACACCTTC; V gene: TRBV28; clone size: -; D gene: TRBD1; J gene: TRBJ1-2
CDR3 protein: CASSEPGTHGETQYF; CDR3 DNA: TGTGCCAGCAGTGAACCCGGGACTCATGGGGAGACCCAGTACTTC; V gene: TRBV2; clone size: -; D gene: -; J gene: TRBJ2-5
CDR3 protein: CASSLRASGVQETQYF; CDR3 DNA: TGCGCCAGCAGCTTGAGGGCTAGCGGGGTTCAAGAGACCCAGTACTTC; V gene: TRBV5-1; clone size: -; D gene: TRBD2; J gene: TRBJ2-5
CDR3 protein: CASSYGQNTEAFF; CDR3 DNA: TGCGCCAGCAGTTATGGACAAAACACTGAAGCTTTCTTT; V gene: TRBV5-1; clone size: -; D gene: -; J gene: TRBJ1-1
CDR3 protein: CAWGPTGSQAFF; CDR3 DNA: TGTGCCTGGGGCCCAACAGGTTCCCAAGCTTTCTTT; V gene: TRBV30; clone size: -; D gene: -; J gene: TRBJ1-1
CDR3 protein: CASSLLAGGRGEQFF; CDR3 DNA: TGTGCCAGCAGCCTCTTAGCGGGGGGGCGGGGTGAGCAGTTCTTC; V gene: TRBV14; clone size: -; D gene: TRBD2; J gene: TRBJ2-1
CDR3 protein: CASSFNGGALADTQYF; CDR3 DNA: TGCGCCAGCAGCTTTAATGGGGGCGCTCTAGCAGATACGCAGTATTTT; V gene: TRBV5-1; clone size: -; D gene: -; J gene: TRBJ2-3
CDR3 protein: CASSITVSGNTIYF; CDR3 DNA: TGTGCCAGTAGTATAACGGTCTCTGGAAACACCATATATTTT; V gene: TRBV19; clone size: few; D gene: -; J gene: TRBJ1-3
CDR3 protein: CASSQVGVGGEKLFF; CDR3 DNA: TGCGCCAGCAGCCAAGTAGGGGTGGGAGGTGAAAAACTGTTTTTT; V gene: TRBV4-1; clone size: -; D gene: -; J gene: TRBJ1-4
CDR3 protein: CASGLGPGYNEQFF; CDR3 DNA: TGTGCTAGTGGTTTGGGTCCGGGCTACAATGAGCAGTTCTTC; V gene: TRBV12-5; clone size: -; D gene: -; J gene: TRBJ2-1
CDR3 protein: CASSPPGGQDKAFF; CDR3 DNA: TGTGCCAGCTCACCCCCCGGTGGCCAGGATAAAGCTTTCTTT; V gene: TRBV18; clone size: few; D gene: -; J gene: TRBJ1-1
CDR3 protein: CASSILLRDSIFYGYTF; CDR3 DNA: TGTGCCAGTAGTATATTATTGCGGGACAGTATTTTCTATGGCTACACCTTC; V gene: TRBV19; clone size: -; D gene: TRBD1; J gene: TRBJ1-2
CDR3 protein: CATARQGRTYEQYF; CDR3 DNA: TGTGCCACCGCCCGACAGGGCCGGACCTACGAGCAGTACTTC; V gene: TRBV27; clone size: -; D gene: TRBD1; J gene: TRBJ2-7
CDR3 protein: CASSPGGYSNQPQHF; CDR3 DNA: TGTGCCAGTAGCCCAGGGGGGTATAGCAATCAGCCCCAGCATTTT; V gene: TRBV19; clone size: -; D gene: TRBD1; J gene: TRBJ1-5